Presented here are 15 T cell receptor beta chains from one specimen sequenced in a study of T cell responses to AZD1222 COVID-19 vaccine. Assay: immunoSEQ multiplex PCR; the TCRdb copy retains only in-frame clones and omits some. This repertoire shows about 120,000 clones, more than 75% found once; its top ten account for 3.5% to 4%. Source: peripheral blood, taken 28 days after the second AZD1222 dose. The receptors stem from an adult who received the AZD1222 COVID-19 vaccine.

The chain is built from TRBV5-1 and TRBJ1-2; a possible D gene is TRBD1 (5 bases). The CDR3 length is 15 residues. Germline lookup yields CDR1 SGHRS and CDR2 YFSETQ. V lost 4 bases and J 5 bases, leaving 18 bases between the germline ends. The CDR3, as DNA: TGCGCCAGCAGCCCCTCCGGGGGAGTCGGATATGGCTACACCTTC. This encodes CASSPSGGVGYGYTF.

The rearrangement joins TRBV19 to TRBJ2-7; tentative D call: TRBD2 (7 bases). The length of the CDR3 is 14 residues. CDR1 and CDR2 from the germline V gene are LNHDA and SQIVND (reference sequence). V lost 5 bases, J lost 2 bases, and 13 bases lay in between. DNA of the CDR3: TGTGCCAGTAGTCTCGGGGGGCTCGCCTACGAGCAGTACTTC. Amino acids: CASSLGGLAYEQYF.

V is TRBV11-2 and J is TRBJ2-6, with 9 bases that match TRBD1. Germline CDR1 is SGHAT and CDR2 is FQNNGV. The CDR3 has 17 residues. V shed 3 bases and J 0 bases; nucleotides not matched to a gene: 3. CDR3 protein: CASSFWTGVSGANVLTF. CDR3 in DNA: TGTGCCAGCAGCTTTTGGACAGGGGTCTCTGGGGCCAACGTCCTGACTTTC.

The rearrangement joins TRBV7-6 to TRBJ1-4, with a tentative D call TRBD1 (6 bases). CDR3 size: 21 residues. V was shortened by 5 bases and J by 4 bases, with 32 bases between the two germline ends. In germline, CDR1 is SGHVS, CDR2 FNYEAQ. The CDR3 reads CASSATDERGTGRQGNEKLFF. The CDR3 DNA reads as TGTGCCAGCAGCGCAACTGATGAAAGGGGAACAGGGAGGCAGGGTAATGAAAAACTGTTTTTT.

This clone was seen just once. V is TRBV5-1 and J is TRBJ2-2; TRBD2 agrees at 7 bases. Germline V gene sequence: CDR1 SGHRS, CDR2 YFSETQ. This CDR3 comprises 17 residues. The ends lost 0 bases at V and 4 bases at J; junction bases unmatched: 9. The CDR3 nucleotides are TGCGCCAGCAGCTTGGGAGCGGGACGGGTCGGCACCGGGGAGCTGTTTTTT. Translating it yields CASSLGAGRVGTGELFF.

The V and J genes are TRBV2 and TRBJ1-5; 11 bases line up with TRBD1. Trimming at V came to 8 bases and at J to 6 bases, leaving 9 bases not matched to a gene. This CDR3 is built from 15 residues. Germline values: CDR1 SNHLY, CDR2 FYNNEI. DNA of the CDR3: TGTGCCAGCCGTAAAGGACAGGGGGCTCTTCAGCCCCAGCATTTT. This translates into CASRKGQGALQPQHF.

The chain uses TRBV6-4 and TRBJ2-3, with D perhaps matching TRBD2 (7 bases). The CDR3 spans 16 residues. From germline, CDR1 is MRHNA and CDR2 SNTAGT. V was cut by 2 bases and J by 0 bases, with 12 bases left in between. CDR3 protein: CASSDGGGASTDTQYF. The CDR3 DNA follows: TGTGCCAGCAGTGACGGTGGGGGGGCCAGCACAGATACGCAGTATTTT.

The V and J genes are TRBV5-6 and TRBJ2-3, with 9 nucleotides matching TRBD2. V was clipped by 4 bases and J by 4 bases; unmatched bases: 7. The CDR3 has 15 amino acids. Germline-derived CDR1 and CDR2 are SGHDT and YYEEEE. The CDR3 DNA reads TGTGCCAGCAGCCCTATGGTAGCGGGGGCAGATACGCAGTATTTT. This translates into CASSPMVAGADTQYF.

CDR3 residues: CASSLGQLHLNTEAFF. DNA for the CDR3: TGTGCCAGCAGCTTAGGACAGCTCCACCTGAACACTGAAGCTTTCTTT. The chain couples TRBV7-8 to TRBJ1-1; D possibly corresponds to TRBD1 (5 bases). Germline values: CDR1 SGHVS, CDR2 FQNEAQ. The CDR3 covers 16 residues. The V gene lost 1 base and the J gene lost 0 bases, with 12 bases spanning the gap. Full variable domain (rest looked up from reference TRBV7-8 and TRBJ1-1): GAGVSQSPRYKVAKRGQDVALRCDPISGHVSLFWYQQALGQGPEFLTYFQNEAQLDKSGLPSDRFFAERPEGSVSTLKIQRTQQEDSAVYLCASSLGQLHLNTEAFFGQGTRLTVV.

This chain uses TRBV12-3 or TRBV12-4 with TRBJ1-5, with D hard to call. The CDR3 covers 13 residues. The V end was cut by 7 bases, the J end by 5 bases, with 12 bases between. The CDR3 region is CASKTSMDQPQHF. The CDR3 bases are TGTGCCAGCAAAACATCTATGGATCAGCCCCAGCATTTT.

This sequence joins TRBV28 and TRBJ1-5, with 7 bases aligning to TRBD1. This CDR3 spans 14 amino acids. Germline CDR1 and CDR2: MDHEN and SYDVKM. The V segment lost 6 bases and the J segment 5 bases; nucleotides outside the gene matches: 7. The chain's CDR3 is CASSETGTDQPQHF. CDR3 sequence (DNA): TGTGCCAGCAGCGAGACAGGGACCGATCAGCCCCAGCATTTT.

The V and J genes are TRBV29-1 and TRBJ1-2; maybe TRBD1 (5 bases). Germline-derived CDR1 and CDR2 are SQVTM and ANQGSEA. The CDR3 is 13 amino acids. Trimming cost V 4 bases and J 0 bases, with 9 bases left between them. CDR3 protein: CSVAPTANYGYTF. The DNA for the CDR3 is TGCAGCGTTGCCCCGACAGCTAACTATGGCTACACCTTC.

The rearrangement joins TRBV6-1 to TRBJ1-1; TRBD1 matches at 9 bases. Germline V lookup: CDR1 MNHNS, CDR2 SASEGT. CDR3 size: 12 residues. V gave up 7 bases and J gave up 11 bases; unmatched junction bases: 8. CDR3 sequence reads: CASNHRGRSAFF. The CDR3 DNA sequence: TGTGCCAGCAACCACAGGGGGCGGAGTGCTTTCTTT.

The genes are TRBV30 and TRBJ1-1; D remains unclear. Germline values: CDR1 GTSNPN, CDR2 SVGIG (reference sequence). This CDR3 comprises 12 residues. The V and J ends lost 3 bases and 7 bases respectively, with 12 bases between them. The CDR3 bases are TGTGCCTGGAGAGCAGGCCCCAGTGAAGCTTTCTTT. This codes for CAWRAGPSEAFF.

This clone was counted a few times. This CDR3 is CATSLGNTIYF. As DNA, the CDR3 is TGTGCCACCAGCCTGGGAAACACCATATATTTT. The rearrangement uses TRBV24-1 and TRBJ1-3; D is unclear. In germline, CDR1 is KGHDR, CDR2 SFDVKD. Trimming took off 7 bases at V and 4 bases at J, with 4 bases between the two ends. The CDR3 totals 11 residues.